Listed here is a single T cell receptor beta chain. This sample stems from a study of OX40 agonist ivuxolimab in advanced cancers. Patients who had autoimmune disease history or got systemic immunosuppression were left out. CDR1 SNHLY and CDR2 FYNNEI come from the germline V gene. V lost 8 bases and J lost 0, with 10 bases in between. This CDR3 is built from 14 residues. Some clones are missing from TCRdb's copy, which holds only in-frame ones; the method was immunoSEQ multiplex PCR. The table lists around 94,000 clones, around 85% of them singletons. The TCR was taken from an adult with an advanced solid tumor such as melanoma, head and neck, liver or kidney cancer. The rearrangement links TRBV2 to TRBJ2-2; TRBD2 might be the D (5 bases). The sequencing here drew on CD4+ or CD8+ T cells sorted from blood, taken in a trial of the OX40 agonist ivuxolimab. CDR3 in DNA: TGTGCCAGCGTAGCGCCCTCGAACACCGGGGAGCTGTTTTTT. This translates into CASVAPSNTGELFF.